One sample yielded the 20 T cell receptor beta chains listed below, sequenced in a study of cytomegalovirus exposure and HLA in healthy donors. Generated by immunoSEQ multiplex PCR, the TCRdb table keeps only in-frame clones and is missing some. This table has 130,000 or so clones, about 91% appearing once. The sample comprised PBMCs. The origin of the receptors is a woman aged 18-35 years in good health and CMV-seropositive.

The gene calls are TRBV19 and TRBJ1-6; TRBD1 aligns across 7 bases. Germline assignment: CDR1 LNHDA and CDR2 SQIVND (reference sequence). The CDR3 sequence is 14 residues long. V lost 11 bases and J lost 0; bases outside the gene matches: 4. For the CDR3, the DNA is TGTGCCGTACAGGGGAGCTCCTATAATTCACCCCTCCACTTT. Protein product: CAVQGSSYNSPLHF.

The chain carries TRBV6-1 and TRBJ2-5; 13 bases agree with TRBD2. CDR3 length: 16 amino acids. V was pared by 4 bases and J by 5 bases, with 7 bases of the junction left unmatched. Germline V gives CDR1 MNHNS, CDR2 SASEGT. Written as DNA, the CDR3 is TGTGCCAGCAGTGTGACTAGCGGGGGGCCGGGGGAGACCCAGTACTTC. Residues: CASSVTSGGPGETQYF.

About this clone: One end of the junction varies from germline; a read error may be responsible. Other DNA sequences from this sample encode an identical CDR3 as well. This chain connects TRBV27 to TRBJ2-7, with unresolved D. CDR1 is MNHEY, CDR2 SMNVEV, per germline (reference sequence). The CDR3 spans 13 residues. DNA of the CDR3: TGTGCCAGCAGTGTCACCCCCAGGTACGAGCAGTACTTT. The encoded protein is CASSVTPRYEQYF.

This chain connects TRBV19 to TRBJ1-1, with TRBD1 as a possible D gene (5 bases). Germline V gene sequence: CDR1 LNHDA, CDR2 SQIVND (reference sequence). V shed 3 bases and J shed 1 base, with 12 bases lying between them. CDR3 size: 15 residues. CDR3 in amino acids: CASSIGAVGNTEAFF. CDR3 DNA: TGTGCCAGTAGTATTGGGGCAGTTGGGAACACTGAAGCTTTCTTT.

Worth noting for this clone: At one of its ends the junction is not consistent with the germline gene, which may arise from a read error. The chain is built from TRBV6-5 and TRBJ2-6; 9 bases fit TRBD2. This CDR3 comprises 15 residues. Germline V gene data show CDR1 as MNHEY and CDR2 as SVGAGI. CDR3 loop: CAVRGGDLGANVLTF. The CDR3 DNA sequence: TGCGCCGTGCGCGGGGGGGACCTTGGGGCCAACGTCCTGACTTTC.

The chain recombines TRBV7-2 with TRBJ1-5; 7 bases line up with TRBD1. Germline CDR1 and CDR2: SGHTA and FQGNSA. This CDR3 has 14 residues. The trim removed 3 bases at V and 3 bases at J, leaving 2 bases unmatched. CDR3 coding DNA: TGTGCCAGCAGCTTCGACAGGGCCAATCAGCCCCAGCATTTT. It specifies CASSFDRANQPQHF.

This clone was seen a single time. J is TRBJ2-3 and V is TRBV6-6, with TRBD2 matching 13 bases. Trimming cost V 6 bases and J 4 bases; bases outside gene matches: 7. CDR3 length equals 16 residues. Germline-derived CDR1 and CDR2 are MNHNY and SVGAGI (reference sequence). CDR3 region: CASRRTSGGTPDTQYF. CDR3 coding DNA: TGTGCCAGCAGGCGGACTAGCGGGGGAACCCCAGATACGCAGTATTTT.

The CDR3 DNA is TGTGCCAGTACAGGTTGGACATTGGGTTTCATGAACACTGAAGCTTTCTTT. Residues: CASTGWTLGFMNTEAFF. The genes are TRBV19 and TRBJ1-1; tentative D call: TRBD1 (5 bases). Germline CDR1 reads LNHDA; CDR2 reads SQIVND (reference sequence). V lost 7 bases to trimming and J lost 0 bases, with 21 bases between them. The CDR3 runs 17 residues.

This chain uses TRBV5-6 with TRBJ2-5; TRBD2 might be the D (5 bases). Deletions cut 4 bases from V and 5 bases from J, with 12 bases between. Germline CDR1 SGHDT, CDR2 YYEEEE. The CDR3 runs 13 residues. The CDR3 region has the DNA TGTGCCAGCAGCCCACAACTAGGGGAGACCCAGTACTTC. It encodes CASSPQLGETQYF.

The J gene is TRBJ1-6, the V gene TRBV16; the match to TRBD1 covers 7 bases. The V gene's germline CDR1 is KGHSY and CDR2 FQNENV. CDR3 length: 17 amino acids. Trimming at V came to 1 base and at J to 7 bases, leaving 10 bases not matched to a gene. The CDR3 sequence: CASSQFDRQGPNSPLHF. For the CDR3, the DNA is TGTGCCAGCAGCCAATTCGATAGACAGGGACCCAATTCACCCCTCCACTTT. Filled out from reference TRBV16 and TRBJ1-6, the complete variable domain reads GEEVAQTPKHLVRGEGQKAKLYCAPIKGHSYVFWYQQVLKNEFKFLISFQNENVFDETGMPKERFSAKCLPNSPCSLEIQATKLEDSAVYFCASSQFDRQGPNSPLHFGNGTRLTVT.

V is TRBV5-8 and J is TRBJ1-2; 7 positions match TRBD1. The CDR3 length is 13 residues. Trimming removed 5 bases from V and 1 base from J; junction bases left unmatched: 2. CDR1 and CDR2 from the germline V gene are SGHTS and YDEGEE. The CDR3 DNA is TGTGCCAGCAGGGGACAGTTTAACTATGGCTACACCTTC. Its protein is CASRGQFNYGYTF.

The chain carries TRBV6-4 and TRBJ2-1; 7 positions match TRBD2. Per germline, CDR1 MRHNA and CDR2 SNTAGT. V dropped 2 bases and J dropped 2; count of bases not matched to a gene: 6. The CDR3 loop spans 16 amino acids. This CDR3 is CASSDDGGLTYNEQFF. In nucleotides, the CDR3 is TGTGCCAGCAGTGACGACGGGGGGTTAACCTACAATGAGCAGTTCTTC.

The CDR3 sequence is CASSLELGEQYF. The CDR3 DNA reads as TGTGCCAGCAGCTTGGAGCTTGGCGAGCAGTACTTC. The chain has TRBV7-2 and TRBJ2-7; D gene uncertain. Between the trimmed V and J ends, which lost 3 bases and 6 bases, there was a span of 9 bases. This CDR3 spans 12 amino acids. Germline V CDR1 and CDR2: SGHTA, FQGNSA.

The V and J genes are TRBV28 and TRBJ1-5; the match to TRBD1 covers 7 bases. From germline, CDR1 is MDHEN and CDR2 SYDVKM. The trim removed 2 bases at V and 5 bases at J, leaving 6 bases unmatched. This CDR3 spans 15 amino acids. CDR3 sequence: CASSLGQVTYQPQHF. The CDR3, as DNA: TGTGCCAGCAGTTTAGGACAGGTAACCTATCAGCCCCAGCATTTT.

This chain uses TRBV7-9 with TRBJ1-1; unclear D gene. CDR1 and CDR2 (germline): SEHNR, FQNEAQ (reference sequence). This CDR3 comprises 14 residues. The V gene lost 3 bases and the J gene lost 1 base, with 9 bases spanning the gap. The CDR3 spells CASSFEGRNTEAFF. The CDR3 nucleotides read TGTGCCAGCAGCTTCGAGGGCCGGAACACTGAAGCTTTCTTT.

The CDR3 loop reads CASSPFQGDATGELFF. CDR3 bases: TGTGCCAGCTCACCATTTCAGGGGGACGCCACCGGGGAGCTGTTTTTT. The chain recombines TRBV18 with TRBJ2-2; 7 bases are a match to TRBD1. CDR1 is KGHSH and CDR2 is LQKENI in the germline V gene. J was trimmed by 4 bases and V by 2 bases; bases with no gene match: 7. The CDR3 has 16 amino acids. Combining the CDR3 with reference TRBV18 and TRBJ2-2 gives the whole variable domain NAGVMQNPRHLVRRRGQEARLRCSPMKGHSHVYWYRQLPEEGLKFMVYLQKENIIDESGMPKERFSAEFPKEGPSILRIQQVVRGDSAAYFCASSPFQGDATGELFFGEGSRLTVL.

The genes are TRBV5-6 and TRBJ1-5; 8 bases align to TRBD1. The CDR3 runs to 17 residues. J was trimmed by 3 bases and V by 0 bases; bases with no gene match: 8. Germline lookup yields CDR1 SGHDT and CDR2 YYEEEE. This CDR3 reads CASSLGPTGGANQPQHF. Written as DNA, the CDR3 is TGTGCCAGCAGCTTGGGCCCTACAGGGGGGGCCAATCAGCCCCAGCATTTT.

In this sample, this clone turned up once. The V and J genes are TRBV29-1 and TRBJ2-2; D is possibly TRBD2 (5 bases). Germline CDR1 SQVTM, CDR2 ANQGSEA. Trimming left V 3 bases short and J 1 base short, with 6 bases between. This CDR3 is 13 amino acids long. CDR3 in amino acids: CSVDRGNTGELFF. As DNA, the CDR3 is TGCAGCGTTGATCGGGGGAACACCGGGGAGCTGTTTTTT.

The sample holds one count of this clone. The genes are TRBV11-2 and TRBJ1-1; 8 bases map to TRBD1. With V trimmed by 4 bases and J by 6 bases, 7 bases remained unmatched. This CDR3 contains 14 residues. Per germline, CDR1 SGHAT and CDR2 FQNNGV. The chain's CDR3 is CASSSAGGSAEAFF. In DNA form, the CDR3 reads TGTGCCAGCAGCTCAGCAGGGGGCAGCGCTGAAGCTTTCTTT.

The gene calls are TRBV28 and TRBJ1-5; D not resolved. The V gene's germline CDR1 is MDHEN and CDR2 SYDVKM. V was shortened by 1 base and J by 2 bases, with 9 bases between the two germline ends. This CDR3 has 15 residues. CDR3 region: CASSLLPQGNQPQHF. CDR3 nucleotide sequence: TGTGCCAGCAGTTTATTGCCGCAGGGCAATCAGCCCCAGCATTTT.